These T cell receptor beta chains were read from a single sample in a study of a mutant IDH1 vaccine in newly diagnosed glioma. The table came from immunoSEQ multiplex PCR; TCRdb's copy has only in-frame clones and leaves some out. The sample yields 90,000 to 95,000 clones, about 80% seen once. Sample: PBMCs, taken from a glioma patient treated with radiotherapy, temozolomide or both. The receptors were sampled from a woman between 45 and 65 years old with glioma. The CDR3 runs from the conserved cysteine through the conserved F or W. A D gene is named only where the DNA matches it firmly. Not every row has a clone size; where given, it reads once, few, many or a size class.

V gene	D gene	J gene	clone size	CDR3 DNA	CDR3 protein
TRBV18	TRBD1	TRBJ1-2	NA	TGTGCCAGCTCACCCACCGGACAGGGCTATGGCTACACCTTC	CASSPTGQGYGYTF
TRBV4-3	NA	TRBJ1-2	NA	TGCGCCAGCAGCCAAGATTATGGAGGATTTAACTATGGCTACACCTTC	CASSQDYGGFNYGYTF
TRBV6-4	NA	TRBJ1-5	NA	TGTGCCAGCAGTCCCTTTCACAGGGCCAATCAGCCCCAGCATTTT	CASSPFHRANQPQHF
TRBV5-1	TRBD1	TRBJ1-2	few	TGCGCCAGCAGCTTGGACGGGACAGTAGGCTACACCTTC	CASSLDGTVGYTF
TRBV29-1	TRBD1	TRBJ2-5	NA	TGCAGCGTTGGCAAGGGGACAGACCAAGAGACCCAGTACTTC	CSVGKGTDQETQYF
TRBV10-3	TRBD2	TRBJ2-5	NA	TGTGCCACTAGCGGGGGCGAAGAGACCCAGTACTTC	CATSGGEETQYF
TRBV5-1	NA	TRBJ2-7	NA	TGCGCCAGCAGCTTGGAGGCAGGGGTTAGGGAGCAGTACTTC	CASSLEAGVREQYF
TRBV28	TRBD1	TRBJ1-6	once	TGTGCCAGCAGTTTACTACAGGGACAGGATTCACCCCTCCACTTT	CASSLLQGQDSPLHF
TRBV6-5	NA	TRBJ1-1	NA	TGTGCCAGCATCAATGACATACACACTGAAGCTTTCTTT	CASINDIHTEAFF
TRBV4-1	NA	TRBJ2-1	NA	TGCGCCAGCAGTCGGGGGAGAGGCAACGACAATGAGCAGTTCTTC	CASSRGRGNDNEQFF
TRBV5-1	NA	TRBJ1-5	NA	TGCGCCAGCAGCTTGGCAAGTGGGGATGGCAATCAGCCCCAGCATTTT	CASSLASGDGNQPQHF
TRBV27	NA	TRBJ2-5	NA	TGTGCCAGCAGTTTGTCCCCTCGGGAGACCCAGTACTTC	CASSLSPRETQYF
TRBV14	TRBD2	TRBJ2-5	NA	TGTGCCAGCAGCCTCGGACTAGAAGAGACCCAGTACTTC	CASSLGLEETQYF
TRBV21-1	NA	TRBJ1-3	NA	TGTGCCAGCAGCAAAGCTAGGACGGGGAGCTCTGGAAACACCATATATTTT	CASSKARTGSSGNTIYF
TRBV9	NA	TRBJ1-6	NA	TGTGCCAGCAGCGTAGCAGATTCACCCCTCCACTTT	CASSVADSPLHF
TRBV14	NA	TRBJ1-1	NA	TGTGCCAGCAGCCGGGGAGGAGGCACTGAAGCTTTCTTT	CASSRGGGTEAFF